This T cell receptor (beta chain) came from a study of T cells in Graves' hyperthyroidism and ophthalmopathy. Study information: Staff took peripheral blood when the initial diagnosis was made, before any treatment began. The study's findings and limits: Most thyroid clonotypes expanded above 0.001 were also detected in blood.

From RNA transcripts, TCR beta CDR3 regions were amplified. The study used the HTBI primer set for a first-round RT-PCR of the TCR CDR3. TCRdb passed the multiplex PCR reads through MiXCR, listing each CDR3 protein once. The sample has just under 750,000 distinct CDR3 sequences, under 45% seen once. Turning to this clonotype: What it binds is unknown.

Each diagnosis drew on symptoms, thyroxine, TRAb, thyroid ultrasound and orbital computed tomography findings. Germline V lookup: CDR1 MNHNS, CDR2 SASEGT. The V gene lost 6 bases and the J gene lost 7 bases, with 10 bases spanning the gap. The CDR3 runs to 13 residues. The receptor was isolated from a woman aged 40 to 55 with Graves' hyperthyroidism. Sequencing used blood. The V call is TRBV6-1, the J call TRBJ1-6; D is perhaps TRBD1 (6 bases). The CDR3 DNA reads TGTGCCAGCAGATGGACAGAGAATTCACCCCTCCACTTT. The encoded protein is CASRWTENSPLHF.